Included here is one T cell receptor (beta chain) sequence, with context. CDR3 length: 14 residues. CDR1 and CDR2 (germline): WNHNN, SYGVQD (reference sequence). V was trimmed by 0 bases and J by 5 bases, leaving 10 bases between them. The data are from a study of blood T cell repertoires in COVID-19. Study overall: Samples came from the United States, Italy and Spain, spanning acute and convalescent COVID-19.

In the original processing: Reference gene primers were amplified, and this amplification served to estimate nucleated cell counts. Generated by immunoSEQ multiplex PCR, the TCRdb table keeps only in-frame clones and is missing some. The V and J calls and clone size are taken from that table; D and trimming were inferred from the DNA. The top ten hold roughly 0.69% of the sample, which has over 200,000 clones, about 85% seen once. The chain joins TRBV10-1 to TRBJ2-5; TRBD1 is a possible D gene (5 bases). Specimen: peripheral blood. This TCR derives from a man in his forties with acute or convalescent COVID-19. The DNA of the CDR3 is TGCGCCAGCAGTGAGTCTAGGCAGGGTGAGACCCAGTACTTC. Its translation is CASSESRQGETQYF.